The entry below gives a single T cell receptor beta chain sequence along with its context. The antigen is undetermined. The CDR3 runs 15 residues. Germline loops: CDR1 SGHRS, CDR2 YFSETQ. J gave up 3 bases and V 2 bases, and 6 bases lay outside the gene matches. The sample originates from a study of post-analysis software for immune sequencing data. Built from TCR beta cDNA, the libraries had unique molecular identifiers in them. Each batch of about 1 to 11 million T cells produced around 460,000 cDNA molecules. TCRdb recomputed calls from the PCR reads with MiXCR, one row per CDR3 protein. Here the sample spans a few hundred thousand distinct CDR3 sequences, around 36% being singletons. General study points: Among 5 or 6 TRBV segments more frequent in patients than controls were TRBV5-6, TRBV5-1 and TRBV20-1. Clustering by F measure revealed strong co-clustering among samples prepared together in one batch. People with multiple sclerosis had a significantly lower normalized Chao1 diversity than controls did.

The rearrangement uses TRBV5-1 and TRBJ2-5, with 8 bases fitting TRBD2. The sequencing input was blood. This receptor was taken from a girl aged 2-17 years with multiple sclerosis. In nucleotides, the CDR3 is TGCGCCAGCAGCTTACAAGGGACTAGTGAAGAGACCCAGTACTTC. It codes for CASSLQGTSEETQYF. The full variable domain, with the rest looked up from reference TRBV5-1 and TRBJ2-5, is KAGVTQTPRYLIKTRGQQVTLSCSPISGHRSVSWYQQTPGQGLQFLFEYFSETQRNKGNFPGRFSGRQFSNSRSEMNVSTLELGDSALYLCASSLQGTSEETQYFGPGTRLLVL.